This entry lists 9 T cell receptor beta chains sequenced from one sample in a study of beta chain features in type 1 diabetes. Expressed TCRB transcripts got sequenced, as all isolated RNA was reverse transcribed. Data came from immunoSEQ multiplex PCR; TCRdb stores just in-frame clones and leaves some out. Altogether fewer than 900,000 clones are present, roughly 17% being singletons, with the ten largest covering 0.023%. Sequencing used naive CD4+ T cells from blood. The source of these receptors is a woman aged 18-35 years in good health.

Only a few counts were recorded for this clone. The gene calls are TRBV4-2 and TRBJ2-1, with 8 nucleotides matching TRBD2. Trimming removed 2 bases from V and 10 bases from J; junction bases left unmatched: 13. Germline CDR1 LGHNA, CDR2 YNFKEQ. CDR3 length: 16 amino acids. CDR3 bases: TGTGCCAGCAGCCAAATCCCCCGGGAGGGGGGTAACGAGCAGTTCTTC. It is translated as CASSQIPREGGNEQFF.

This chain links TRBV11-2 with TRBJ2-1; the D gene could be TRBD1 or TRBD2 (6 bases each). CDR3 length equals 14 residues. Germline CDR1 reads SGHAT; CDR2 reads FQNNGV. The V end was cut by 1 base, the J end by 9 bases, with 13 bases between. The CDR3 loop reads CASSLGWGAGEQFF. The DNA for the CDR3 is TGTGCCAGCAGCTTAGGGTGGGGGGCCGGTGAGCAGTTCTTC.

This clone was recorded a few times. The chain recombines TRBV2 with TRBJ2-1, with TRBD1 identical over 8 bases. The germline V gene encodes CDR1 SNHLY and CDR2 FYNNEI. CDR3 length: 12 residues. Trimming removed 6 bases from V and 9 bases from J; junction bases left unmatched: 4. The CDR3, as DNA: TGTGCCAGCAGGGCAGGGGGCGGTGAGCAGTTCTTC. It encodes CASRAGGGEQFF.

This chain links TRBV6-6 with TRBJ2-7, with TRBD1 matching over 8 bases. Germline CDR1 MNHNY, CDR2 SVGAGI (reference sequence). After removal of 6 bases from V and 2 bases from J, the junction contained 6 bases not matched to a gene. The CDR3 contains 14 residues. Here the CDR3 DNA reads TGTGCCAGCAGACGGACAGGGTTGGCCTACGAGCAGTACTTC. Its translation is CASRRTGLAYEQYF.

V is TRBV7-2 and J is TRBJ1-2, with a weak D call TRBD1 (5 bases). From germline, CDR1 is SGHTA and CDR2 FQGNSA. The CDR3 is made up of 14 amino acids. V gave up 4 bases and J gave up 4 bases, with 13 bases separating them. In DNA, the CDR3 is TGTGCCAGCAGCTCTCCCGGGGCCCGCTATGGCTACACCTTC. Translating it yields CASSSPGARYGYTF.

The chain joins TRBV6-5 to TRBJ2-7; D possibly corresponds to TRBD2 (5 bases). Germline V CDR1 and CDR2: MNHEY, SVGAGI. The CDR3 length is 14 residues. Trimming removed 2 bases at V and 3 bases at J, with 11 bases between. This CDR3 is CASSYRGPSYEQYF. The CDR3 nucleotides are TGTGCCAGCAGTTACAGAGGGCCGAGCTACGAGCAGTACTTC.

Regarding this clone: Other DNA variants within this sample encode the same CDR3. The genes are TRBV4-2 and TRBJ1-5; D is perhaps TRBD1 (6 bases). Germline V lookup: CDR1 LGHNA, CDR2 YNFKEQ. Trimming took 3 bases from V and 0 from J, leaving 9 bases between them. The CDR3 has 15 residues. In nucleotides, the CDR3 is TGTGCCAGCAGCCAGGAGGGGGTTAGCAATCAGCCCCAGCATTTT. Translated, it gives CASSQEGVSNQPQHF.

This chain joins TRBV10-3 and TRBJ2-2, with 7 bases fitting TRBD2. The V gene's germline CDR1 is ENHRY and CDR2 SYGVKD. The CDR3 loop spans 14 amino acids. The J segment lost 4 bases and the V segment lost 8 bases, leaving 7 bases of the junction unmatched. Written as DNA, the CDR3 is TGTGCCATCCGGCTAGCGGAGACCACCGGGGAGCTGTTTTTT. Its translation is CAIRLAETTGELFF.

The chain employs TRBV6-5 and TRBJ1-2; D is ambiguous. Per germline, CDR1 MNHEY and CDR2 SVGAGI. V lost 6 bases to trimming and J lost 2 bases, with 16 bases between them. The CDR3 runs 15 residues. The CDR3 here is CASSQRHKLNYGYTF. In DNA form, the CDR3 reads TGTGCCAGCAGCCAGAGACACAAACTAAACTATGGCTACACCTTC.